The 11 T cell receptor beta chains below come from one sample, sequenced in a study of cytomegalovirus exposure and HLA in healthy donors. Profiled with immunoSEQ multiplex PCR; TCRdb holds only in-frame clones, not every one. The sample holds 160,000 or so clones, just under 90% seen once. The sample taken for sequencing was PBMCs. The receptors here all came from a woman aged 25 to 39 in good health and CMV-seronegative.

V and J are TRBV23-1 and TRBJ2-7, with D tentatively TRBD2 (6 bases). TRBV23-1 is sorted into the ORF group, with uncertain function. The ends were cut back, 0 bases at V and 1 base at J, with 16 bases in the middle. The CDR3 totals 17 residues. The DNA for the CDR3 is TGCGCCAGCAGTCAATCGCGTTTGGCGGAGGGATCCTACGAGCAGTACTTC. Protein product: CASSQSRLAEGSYEQYF.

V gene TRBV6-5 combines with J gene TRBJ1-1; TRBD1 is a possible D gene (5 bases). Germline V gene lookup returns CDR1 MNHEY and CDR2 SVGAGI. CDR3 size: 13 residues. The V end was cut by 7 bases, the J end by 1 base, with 10 bases between. The chain's CDR3 is CASMTQANTEAFF. DNA for the CDR3: TGTGCCAGCATGACACAGGCGAACACTGAAGCTTTCTTT.

The chain joins TRBV2 to TRBJ2-1; 11 bases map to TRBD2. The germline gives CDR1 SNHLY, CDR2 FYNNEI. J lost 4 bases, V lost 2 bases, and 7 bases had no gene match. The CDR3 contains 17 residues. This chain's CDR3 is CASSERLAGGLYNEQFF. CDR3 DNA sequence: TGTGCCAGCAGTGAAAGGCTAGCGGGGGGTTTATACAATGAGCAGTTCTTC.

V and J are TRBV27 and TRBJ2-7, with a possible D match to TRBD2 (7 bases). The CDR3 consists of 14 residues. V was shortened by 3 bases and J by 4 bases, with 13 bases between the two germline ends. Germline V gives CDR1 MNHEY, CDR2 SMNVEV (reference sequence). Here the CDR3 DNA reads TGTGCCAGCAGTTTGATCGGGGGGCGTTACGAGCAGTACTTC. Protein sequence: CASSLIGGRYEQYF.

The chain employs TRBV7-2 and TRBJ2-7; D is unresolved. Germline loops: CDR1 SGHTA, CDR2 FQGNSA. The CDR3 consists of 11 residues. The V gene lost 1 base and the J gene lost 7 bases, with 5 bases spanning the gap. DNA of the CDR3: TGTGCCAGCAGCTTAGACGGTGAGCAGTACTTC. It encodes CASSLDGEQYF.

This chain joins TRBV11-2 and TRBJ1-6; D gene unclear. The V end lost 5 bases, the J end lost 10 bases, and 18 bases lay between the germline ends. Germline V gene lookup returns CDR1 SGHAT and CDR2 FQNNGV. The CDR3 has 15 residues. CDR3 DNA: TGTGCCAGCAGCCGAGCCGCGGGAACCGACTCACCCCTCCACTTT. This gives the protein CASSRAAGTDSPLHF.

The chain recombines TRBV29-1 with TRBJ2-1, with D perhaps TRBD2 (5 bases). Germline CDR1 is SQVTM and CDR2 is ANQGSEA. Between the trimmed V and J ends, which lost 7 bases and 3 bases, there was a span of 10 bases. The CDR3 consists of 12 residues. CDR3 residues: CSALRGYNEQFF. As DNA, the CDR3 is TGCAGCGCCCTCCGGGGCTACAATGAGCAGTTCTTC.

The chain joins TRBV4-1 to TRBJ2-3; D ambiguous. Trimming removed 0 bases from V and 6 bases from J, with 10 bases in between. Germline V gene sequence: CDR1 MGHRA, CDR2 YSYEKL. The CDR3 is 14 residues long. CDR3 DNA sequence: TGCGCCAGCAGCCAAGATAATCTCCTTGATACGCAGTATTTT. It is translated as CASSQDNLLDTQYF.

This chain connects TRBV5-4 to TRBJ2-5, with a weak D call TRBD1 (6 bases). This CDR3 contains 13 residues. Trimming removed 4 bases at V and 1 base at J, with 8 bases between. Germline CDR1 is SGHNT and CDR2 is YYREEE (reference sequence). The CDR3 spells CASSGGLQETQYF. The CDR3 region has the DNA TGTGCCAGCAGCGGGGGCCTCCAAGAGACCCAGTACTTC.

The chain is built from TRBV11-2 and TRBJ2-3; 8 bases are shared with TRBD1. V lost 3 bases to trimming and J lost 6 bases; unmatched junction nucleotides: 20. The germline CDR1 and CDR2 sequences are SGHAT and FQNNGV. CDR3 size: 19 residues. The CDR3 coding sequence is TGTGCCAGCAGCTTTCAACCGTCCATTCGACAGGGGATGGATGATACGCAGTATTTT. This codes for CASSFQPSIRQGMDDTQYF.

The CDR3 loop reads CASSFNSKAGASSGANVLTF. CDR3 DNA sequence: TGCGCCAGCAGCTTTAACAGTAAAGCGGGGGCGAGCTCTGGGGCCAACGTCCTGACTTTC. The chain is built from TRBV5-1 and TRBJ2-6; 8 bases fit TRBD2. Germline V gene lookup returns CDR1 SGHRS and CDR2 YFSETQ. V gave up 2 bases and J gave up 0 bases; unmatched junction bases: 13. The CDR3 consists of 20 residues.